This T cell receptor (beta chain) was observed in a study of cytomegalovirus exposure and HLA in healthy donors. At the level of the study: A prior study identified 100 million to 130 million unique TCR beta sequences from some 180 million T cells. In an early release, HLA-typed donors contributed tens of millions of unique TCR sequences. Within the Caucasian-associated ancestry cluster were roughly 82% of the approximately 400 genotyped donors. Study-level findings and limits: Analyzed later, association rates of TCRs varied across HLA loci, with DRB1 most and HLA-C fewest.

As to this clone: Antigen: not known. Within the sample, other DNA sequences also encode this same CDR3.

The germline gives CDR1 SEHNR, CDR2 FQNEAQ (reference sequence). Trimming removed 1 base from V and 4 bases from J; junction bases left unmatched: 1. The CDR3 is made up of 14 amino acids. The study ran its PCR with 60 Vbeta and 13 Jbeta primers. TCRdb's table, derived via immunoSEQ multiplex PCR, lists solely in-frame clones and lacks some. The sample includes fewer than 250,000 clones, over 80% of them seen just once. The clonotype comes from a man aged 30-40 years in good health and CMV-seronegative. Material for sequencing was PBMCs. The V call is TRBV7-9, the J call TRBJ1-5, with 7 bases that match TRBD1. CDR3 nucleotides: TGTGCCAGCAGCTTAGGACAGGGAAATCAGCCCCAGCATTTT. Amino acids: CASSLGQGNQPQHF. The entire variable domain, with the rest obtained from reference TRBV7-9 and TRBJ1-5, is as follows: DTGVSQNPRHKITKRGQNVTFRCDPISEHNRLYWYRQTLGQGPEFLTYFQNEAQLEKSRLLSDRFSAERPKGSFSTLEIQRTEQGDSAMYLCASSLGQGNQPQHFGDGTRLSIL.